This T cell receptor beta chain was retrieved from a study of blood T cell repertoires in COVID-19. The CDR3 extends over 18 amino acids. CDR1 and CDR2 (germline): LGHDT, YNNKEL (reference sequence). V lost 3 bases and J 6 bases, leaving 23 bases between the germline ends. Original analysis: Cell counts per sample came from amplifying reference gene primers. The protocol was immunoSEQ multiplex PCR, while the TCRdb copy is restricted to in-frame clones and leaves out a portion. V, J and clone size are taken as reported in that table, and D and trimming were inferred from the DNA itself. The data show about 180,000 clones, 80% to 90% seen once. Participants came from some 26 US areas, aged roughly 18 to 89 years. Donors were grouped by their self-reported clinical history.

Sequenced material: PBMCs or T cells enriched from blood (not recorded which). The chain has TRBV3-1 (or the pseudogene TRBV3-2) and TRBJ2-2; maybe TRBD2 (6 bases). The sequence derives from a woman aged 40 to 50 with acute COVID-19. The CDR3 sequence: CASSHYQGGVRRAGELFF. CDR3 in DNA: TGTGCCAGCAGCCATTACCAGGGAGGCGTACGGCGAGCCGGGGAGCTGTTTTTT.